This TCR beta chain is drawn from a study of spatial heterogeneity in lung cancer. Turning to the study itself: Combinations of a unique TCR and a UMI were tallied in raw reads, and on average each appeared more than ten times.

CDR3 length: 13 amino acids. V shed 4 bases, J shed 7 bases, and the junction held 4 bases outside the gene matches. Looked up from germline, CDR1 is SGHAT and CDR2 is FQDESV (reference sequence). Many counts were recorded for this clonotype. As yet, its antigen is unknown. Study-wide points: Tumor mutation count correlated with how many alpha and beta TCRs expanded intratumorally. Ubiquitous and regional nonsynonymous mutation counts were tracked by ubiquitous and regional expanded TCR counts, respectively.

MiXCR, run by TCRdb on the 5' RACE reads, gives a single entry per CDR3 protein. The sample holds about 100,000 distinct CDR3 sequences, approximately 4.7% seen once. Documented time point: sample taken at primary tumor resection. Whole RNA, isolated from tumor, nontumor lung or frozen PBMC, was sequenced without prior sorting. The sequencing used lung tumor tissue, collected at surgery. The chain recombines TRBV11-1 with TRBJ2-1; 7 positions match TRBD1. The TCR was taken from a male donor with early-stage non-small cell lung cancer. The CDR3 DNA sequence: TGTGCCAGCAGCTCACAGGGGTGGAATGAGCAGTTCTTC. This encodes CASSSQGWNEQFF.